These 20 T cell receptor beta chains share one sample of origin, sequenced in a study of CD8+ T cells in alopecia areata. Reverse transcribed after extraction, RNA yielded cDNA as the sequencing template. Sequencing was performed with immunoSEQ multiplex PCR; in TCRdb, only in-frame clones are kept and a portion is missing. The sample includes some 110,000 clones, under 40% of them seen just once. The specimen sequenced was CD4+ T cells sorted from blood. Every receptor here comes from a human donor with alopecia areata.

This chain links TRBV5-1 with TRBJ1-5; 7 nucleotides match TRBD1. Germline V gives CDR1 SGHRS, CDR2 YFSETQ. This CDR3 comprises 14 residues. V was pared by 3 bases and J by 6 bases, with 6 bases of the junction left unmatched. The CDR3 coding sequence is TGCGCCAGCAGCTCCGGGACAGAAAGTCAGCCCCAGCATTTT. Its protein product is CASSSGTESQPQHF.

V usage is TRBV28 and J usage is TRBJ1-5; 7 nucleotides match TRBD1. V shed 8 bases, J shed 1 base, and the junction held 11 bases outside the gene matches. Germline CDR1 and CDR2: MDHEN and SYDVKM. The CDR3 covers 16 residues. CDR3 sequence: CASWFTGAGSNQPQHF. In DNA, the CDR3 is TGTGCCAGCTGGTTTACAGGGGCGGGGAGCAATCAGCCCCAGCATTTT.

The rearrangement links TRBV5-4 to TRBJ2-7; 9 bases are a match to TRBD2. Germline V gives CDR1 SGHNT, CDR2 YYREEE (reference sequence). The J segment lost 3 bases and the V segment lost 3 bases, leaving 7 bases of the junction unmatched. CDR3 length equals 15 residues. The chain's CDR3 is CASSWNLAGSYEQYF. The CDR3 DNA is TGTGCCAGCAGCTGGAACCTAGCGGGAAGCTACGAGCAGTACTTC. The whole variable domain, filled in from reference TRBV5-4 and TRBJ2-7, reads ETGVTQSPTHLIKTRGQQVTLRCSSQSGHNTVSWYQQALGQGPQFIFQYYREEENGRGNFPPRFSGLQFPNYSSELNVNALELDDSALYLCASSWNLAGSYEQYFGPGTRLTVT.

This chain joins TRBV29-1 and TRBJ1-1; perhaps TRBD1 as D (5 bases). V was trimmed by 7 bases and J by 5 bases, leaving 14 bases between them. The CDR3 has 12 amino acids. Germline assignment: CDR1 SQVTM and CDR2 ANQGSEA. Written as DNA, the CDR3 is TGCAGCGCCGACGGGGGAAGAACTGAAGCTTTCTTT. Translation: CSADGGRTEAFF.

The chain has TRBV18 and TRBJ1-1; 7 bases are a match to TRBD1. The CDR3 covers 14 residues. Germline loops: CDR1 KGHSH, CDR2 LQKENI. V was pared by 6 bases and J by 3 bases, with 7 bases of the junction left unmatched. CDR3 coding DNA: TGTGCCAGCTCTCGACAGGGAGGGGACACTGAAGCTTTCTTT. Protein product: CASSRQGGDTEAFF.

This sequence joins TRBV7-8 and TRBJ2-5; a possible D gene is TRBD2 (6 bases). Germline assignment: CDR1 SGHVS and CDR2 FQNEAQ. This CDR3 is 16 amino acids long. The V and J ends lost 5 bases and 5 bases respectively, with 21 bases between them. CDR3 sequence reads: CASSPTTSSTRETQYF. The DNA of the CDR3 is TGTGCCAGCAGCCCTACTACTAGCTCCACCCGGGAGACCCAGTACTTC.

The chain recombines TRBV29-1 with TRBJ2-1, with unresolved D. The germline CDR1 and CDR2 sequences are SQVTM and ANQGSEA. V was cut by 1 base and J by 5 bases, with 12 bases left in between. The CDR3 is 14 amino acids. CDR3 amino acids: CSVEGAHTHNEQFF. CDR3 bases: TGCAGCGTTGAAGGGGCACACACACACAATGAGCAGTTCTTC.

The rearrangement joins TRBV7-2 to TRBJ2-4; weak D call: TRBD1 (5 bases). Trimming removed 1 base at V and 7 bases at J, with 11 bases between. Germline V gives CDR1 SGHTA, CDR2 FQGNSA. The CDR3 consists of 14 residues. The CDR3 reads CASSLEGIWNIQYF. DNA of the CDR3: TGTGCCAGCAGCTTAGAGGGGATTTGGAACATTCAGTACTTC.

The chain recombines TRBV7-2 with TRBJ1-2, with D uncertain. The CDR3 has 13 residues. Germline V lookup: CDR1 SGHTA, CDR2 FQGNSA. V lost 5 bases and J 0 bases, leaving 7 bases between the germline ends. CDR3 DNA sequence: TGTGCCAGCAGCCCAGGAACTAACTATGGCTACACCTTC. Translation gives CASSPGTNYGYTF.

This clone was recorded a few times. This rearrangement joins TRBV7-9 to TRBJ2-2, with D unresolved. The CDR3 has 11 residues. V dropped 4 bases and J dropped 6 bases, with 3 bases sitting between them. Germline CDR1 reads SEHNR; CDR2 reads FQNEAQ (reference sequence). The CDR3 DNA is TGTGCCAGCAGCTCCCCCGGGGAGCTGTTTTTT. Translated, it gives CASSSPGELFF.

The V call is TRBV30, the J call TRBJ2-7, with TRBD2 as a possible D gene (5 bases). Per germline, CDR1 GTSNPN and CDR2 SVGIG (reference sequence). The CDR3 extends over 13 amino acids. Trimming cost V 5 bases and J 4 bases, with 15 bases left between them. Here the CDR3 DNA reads TGTGCCTGGCGGACTCGGTCCGCTTACGAGCAGTACTTC. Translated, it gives CAWRTRSAYEQYF. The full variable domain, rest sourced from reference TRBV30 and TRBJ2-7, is SQTIHQWPATLVQPVGSPLSLECTVEGTSNPNLYWYRQAAGRGLQLLFYSVGIGQISSEVPQNLSASRPQDRQFILSSKKLLLSDSGFYLCAWRTRSAYEQYFGPGTRLTVT.

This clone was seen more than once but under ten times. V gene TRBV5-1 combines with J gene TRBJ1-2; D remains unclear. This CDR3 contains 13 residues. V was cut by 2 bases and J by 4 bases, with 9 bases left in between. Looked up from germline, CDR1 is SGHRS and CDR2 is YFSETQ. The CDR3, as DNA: TGCGCCAGCAGCTTAGACGGATTCTATGGCTACACCTTC. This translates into CASSLDGFYGYTF.

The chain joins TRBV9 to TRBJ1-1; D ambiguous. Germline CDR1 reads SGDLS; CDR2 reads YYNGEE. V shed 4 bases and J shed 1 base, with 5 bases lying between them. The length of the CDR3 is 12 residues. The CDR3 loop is CASSKRNTEAFF. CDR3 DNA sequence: TGTGCCAGCAGCAAAAGGAACACTGAAGCTTTCTTT.

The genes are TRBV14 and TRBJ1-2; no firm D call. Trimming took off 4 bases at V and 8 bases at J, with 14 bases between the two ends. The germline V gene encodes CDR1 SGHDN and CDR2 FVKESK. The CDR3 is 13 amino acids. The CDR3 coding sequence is TGTGCCAGCAGCCCTAGGGTCACAGACGGCTACACCTTC. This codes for CASSPRVTDGYTF. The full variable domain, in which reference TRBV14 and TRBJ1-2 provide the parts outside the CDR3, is EAGVTQFPSHSVIEKGQTVTLRCDPISGHDNLYWYRRVMGKEIKFLLHFVKESKQDESGMPNNRFLAERTGGTYSTLKVQPAELEDSGVYFCASSPRVTDGYTFGSGTRLTVV.

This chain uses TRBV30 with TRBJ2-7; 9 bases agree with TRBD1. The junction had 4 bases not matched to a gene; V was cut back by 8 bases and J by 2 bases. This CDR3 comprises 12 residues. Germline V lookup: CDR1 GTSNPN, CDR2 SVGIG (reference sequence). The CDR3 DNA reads TGTGCCGGAGGGACAGGGCCCTACGAGCAGTACTTC. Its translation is CAGGTGPYEQYF. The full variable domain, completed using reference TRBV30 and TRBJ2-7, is SQTIHQWPATLVQPVGSPLSLECTVEGTSNPNLYWYRQAAGRGLQLLFYSVGIGQISSEVPQNLSASRPQDRQFILSSKKLLLSDSGFYLCAGGTGPYEQYFGPGTRLTVT.

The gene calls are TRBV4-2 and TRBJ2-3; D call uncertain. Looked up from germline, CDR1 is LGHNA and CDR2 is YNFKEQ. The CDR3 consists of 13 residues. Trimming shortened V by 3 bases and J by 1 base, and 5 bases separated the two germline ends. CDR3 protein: CASSQIGTDTQYF. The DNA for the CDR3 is TGTGCCAGCAGCCAGATAGGCACAGATACGCAGTATTTT.

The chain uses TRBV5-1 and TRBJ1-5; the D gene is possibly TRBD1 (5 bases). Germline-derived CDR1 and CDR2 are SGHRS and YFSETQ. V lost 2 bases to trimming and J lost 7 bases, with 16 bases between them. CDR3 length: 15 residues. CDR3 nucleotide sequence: TGCGCCAGCAGCTTAACGGGGGAAAGAAAGCAGCCCCAGCATTTT. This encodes CASSLTGERKQPQHF.

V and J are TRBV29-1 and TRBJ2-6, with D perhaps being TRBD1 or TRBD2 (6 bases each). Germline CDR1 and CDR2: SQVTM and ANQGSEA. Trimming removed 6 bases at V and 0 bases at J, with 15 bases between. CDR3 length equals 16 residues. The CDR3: CSVGRGLSSGANVLTF. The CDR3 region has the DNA TGCAGCGTAGGACGGGGGCTAAGCTCTGGGGCCAACGTCCTGACTTTC.

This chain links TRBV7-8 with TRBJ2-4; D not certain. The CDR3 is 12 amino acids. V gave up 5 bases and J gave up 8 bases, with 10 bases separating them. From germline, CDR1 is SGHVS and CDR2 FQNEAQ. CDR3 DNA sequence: TGTGCCAGCAGCAGGCACGGTGACATTCAGTACTTC. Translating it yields CASSRHGDIQYF. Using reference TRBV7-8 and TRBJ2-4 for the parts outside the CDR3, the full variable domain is GAGVSQSPRYKVAKRGQDVALRCDPISGHVSLFWYQQALGQGPEFLTYFQNEAQLDKSGLPSDRFFAERPEGSVSTLKIQRTQQEDSAVYLCASSRHGDIQYFGAGTRLSVL.

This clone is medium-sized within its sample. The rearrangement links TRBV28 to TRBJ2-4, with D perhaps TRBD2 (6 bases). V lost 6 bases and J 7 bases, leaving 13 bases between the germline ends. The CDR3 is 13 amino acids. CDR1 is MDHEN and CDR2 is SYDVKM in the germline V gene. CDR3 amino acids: CASSTAGTNIQYF. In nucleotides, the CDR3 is TGTGCCAGCAGCACTGCCGGGACTAACATTCAGTACTTC.